Listed below are T cell receptor beta chains from one sample, sequenced in a study of blood T cell repertoires in COVID-19. Assay used: immunoSEQ multiplex PCR; TCRdb lists only in-frame clones, some missing. The sample includes roughly 270,000 clones, around 85% of them seen just once. The material sequenced was PBMCs or T cells enriched from blood (not recorded which). All receptors come from a woman in her forties or fifties who had recovered from COVID-19. Each CDR3 is given with its conserved first and last residue. Each record gives: V gene, clone size, J gene, D gene, CDR3 DNA, CDR3 protein. D genes are given only for firm matches. Clone size is given for some rows only: seen once, a few or many times, or a class if the clone is expanded.

>TRBV30|NA|TRBJ1-2|TRBD1
TGTGCCTGGAGTTTAGGGACAGGGAGGTCGGTCTATGGCTACACCTTC
CAWSLGTGRSVYGYTF
>TRBV13|NA|TRBJ1-5|NA
TGTGCCAGCAGCGTACAGGGAAAAGGACAGCCCCAGCATTTT
CASSVQGKGQPQHF
>TRBV11-2|few|TRBJ2-5|TRBD1
TGTGCCAGCAGTAAGGGGTTACAGGGGACGTACCAAGAGACCCAGTACTTC
CASSKGLQGTYQETQYF
>TRBV10-3|NA|TRBJ1-2|TRBD1
TGTGCCATCAGGACGATCGGGACAGGGGGCCAAGATGGCTACACCTTC
CAIRTIGTGGQDGYTF
>TRBV4-1|NA|TRBJ1-5|NA
TGCGCCAGCAGCCAAGATGAGAGGAATCAGCCCCAGCATTTT
CASSQDERNQPQHF
>TRBV6-5|NA|TRBJ2-3|NA
TGTGCCAGCACCCGAGGAGATATTAGCACAGATACGCAGTATTTT
CASTRGDISTDTQYF
>TRBV28|NA|TRBJ1-6|NA
TGTGCCAGCAGTCCGGGCAGGGCCTCCCTCCACTTT
CASSPGRASLHF
>TRBV5-1|NA|TRBJ2-6|NA
TGCGCCAGCAGTCGTATAAGAGGTGGGGCCAACGTCCTGACTTTC
CASSRIRGGANVLTF
>TRBV30|NA|TRBJ1-4|NA
TGTGCCTGGAGTGTGTTCGGGGGGGGAGGTGAAAAACTGTTTTTT
CAWSVFGGGGEKLFF
>TRBV20-1|NA|TRBJ2-7|TRBD2
TGCAGTGCTAGTACCGGACTAGCAGACCCCTACGAGCAGTACTTC
CSASTGLADPYEQYF
>TRBV7-2|NA|TRBJ1-4|TRBD1
TGTGCCAGCAGCACCGGGACAGGGGATGAAAAACTGTTTTTT
CASSTGTGDEKLFF
>TRBV20-1|NA|TRBJ2-7|TRBD2
TGCAGTGCTAGTTCGCGGGGGGGCCTGGGATGGGAATGGGAGCAGTACTTC
CSASSRGGLGWEWEQYF
>TRBV6-7|NA|TRBJ2-7|NA
TGTGCCAGCAGTTATATCCCCGTCCCCTACGAGCAGTACTTC
CASSYIPVPYEQYF
>TRBV5-6|NA|TRBJ2-3|TRBD1
TGTGCCAGCAGCTTCATGACAGGGGTAAACACAGATACGCAGTATTTT
CASSFMTGVNTDTQYF
>TRBV6-1|NA|TRBJ1-2|TRBD1
TGTGCCAGCAGTGAACAGGGGGCTAACTATGGCTACACCTTC
CASSEQGANYGYTF